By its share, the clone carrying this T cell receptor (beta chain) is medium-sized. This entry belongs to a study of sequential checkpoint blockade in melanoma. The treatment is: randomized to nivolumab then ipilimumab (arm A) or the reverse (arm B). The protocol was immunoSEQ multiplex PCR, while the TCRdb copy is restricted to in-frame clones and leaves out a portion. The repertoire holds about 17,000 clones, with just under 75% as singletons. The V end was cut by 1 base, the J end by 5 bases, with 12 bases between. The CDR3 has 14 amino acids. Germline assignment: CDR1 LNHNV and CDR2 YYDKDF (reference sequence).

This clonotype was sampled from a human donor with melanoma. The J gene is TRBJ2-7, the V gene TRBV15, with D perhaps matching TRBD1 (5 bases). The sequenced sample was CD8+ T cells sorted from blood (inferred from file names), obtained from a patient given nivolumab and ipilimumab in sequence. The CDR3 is CATSRAEIQDEQYF. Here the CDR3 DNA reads TGTGCCACCAGCAGAGCTGAAATACAGGACGAGCAGTACTTC.